This T cell receptor (beta chain) was sequenced in a study of technical replicates of blood from a few donors (dated by TCRdb to the late 2010s). Library construction relied on the immunoSEQ multiplex PCR assay. In TCRdb, the immuneACCESS table is reduced to in-frame sequences with V and J assigned. These tables do not hold every clone; where another copy was compared, an unresolved V gene accounts for under half, and the others remain unexplained. The sample table lists around 17,000 clones, 70% to 85% of them with a count of one. The top ten clonotypes cover 10% of the sample. From the cysteine up to the phenylalanine, the CDR3 has a length of 15 residues. Just CDR3 DNA is preserved here, 45 bases in frame from base 1. V drops 3 bases and J drops 6 bases, leaving 14 bases in between. From the germline V gene, CDR1 is MDHEN and CDR2 is SYDVKM. Notes on this clone: The target of this receptor is not known. Base-call qualities are not available, and no considerably larger clone is one nucleotide away.

Material: PBMCs. The sequence was collected from a human donor in good health. Some clones in this sample may be carry-over from other donors' samples. The rearrangement combines TRBV28 with TRBJ2-2, with a tentative D gene TRBD2 over 6 matching bases. The DNA sequence follows: TGTGCCAGCAGTTTGAACCGAGGACTACCCGGGGAGCTGTTTTTT. Translated, it gives CASSLNRGLPGELFF.